This T cell receptor (beta chain) was captured in a study of T cells in Graves' hyperthyroidism and ophthalmopathy. Amplified regions were TCR beta CDR3 sequences from RNA transcripts. An initial round of RT-PCR targeting the TCR CDR3 relied on the HTBI primer set. Using its own MiXCR run on the multiplex PCR reads, TCRdb lists one record per CDR3 protein. The sample lists under 550,000 distinct CDR3 sequences; roughly 13% were seen once. V was cut by 3 bases and J by 8 bases, with 11 bases left in between. The CDR3 covers 13 residues. The V gene's germline CDR1 is PRHDT and CDR2 FYEKMQ (reference sequence). Stable Graves' hyperthyroidism denoted no ophthalmopathy progression over 18 months. This clonotype has a count of ten or more.

Sample: blood. This clonotype was sampled from a woman aged 18-35 years with Graves' hyperthyroidism. V and J are TRBV13 and TRBJ2-1; TRBD2 is a possible D gene (5 bases). CDR3 in amino acids: CASSLRDGDEQFF. CDR3 nucleotide sequence: TGTGCCAGCAGCTTGAGGGATGGAGATGAGCAGTTCTTC.